This T cell receptor beta chain was documented in a study of neurological immune-mediated disorders. Template-switch 5'RACE cDNA synthesis added a 10-nucleotide unique molecular identifier. Over 170 million TCR-beta sequences from 15-18 subjects came out of each sequencing run. TCRdb re-derived calls from the 5' RACE reads in MiXCR, one entry per CDR3 protein. This table holds 75,000 to 85,000 distinct CDR3 sequences, approximately 17% found once. CDR3 length: 15 amino acids. Trimming shortened V by 7 bases and J by 1 base, and 14 bases separated the two germline ends. The germline gives CDR1 SGHVS, CDR2 FNYEAQ. Many counts were recorded for this clonotype. It was from 2 million PBMCs stored at -80 C that the unsorted libraries were obtained.

The sample was PBMCs. The clonotype comes from a woman between 40 and 50 years old in good health. V usage is TRBV7-6 and J usage is TRBJ1-5; D remains unclear. CDR3: CASIPKPRSNQPQHF. CDR3 sequence (DNA): TGTGCCAGCATCCCTAAGCCGCGGAGCAATCAGCCCCAGCATTTT.